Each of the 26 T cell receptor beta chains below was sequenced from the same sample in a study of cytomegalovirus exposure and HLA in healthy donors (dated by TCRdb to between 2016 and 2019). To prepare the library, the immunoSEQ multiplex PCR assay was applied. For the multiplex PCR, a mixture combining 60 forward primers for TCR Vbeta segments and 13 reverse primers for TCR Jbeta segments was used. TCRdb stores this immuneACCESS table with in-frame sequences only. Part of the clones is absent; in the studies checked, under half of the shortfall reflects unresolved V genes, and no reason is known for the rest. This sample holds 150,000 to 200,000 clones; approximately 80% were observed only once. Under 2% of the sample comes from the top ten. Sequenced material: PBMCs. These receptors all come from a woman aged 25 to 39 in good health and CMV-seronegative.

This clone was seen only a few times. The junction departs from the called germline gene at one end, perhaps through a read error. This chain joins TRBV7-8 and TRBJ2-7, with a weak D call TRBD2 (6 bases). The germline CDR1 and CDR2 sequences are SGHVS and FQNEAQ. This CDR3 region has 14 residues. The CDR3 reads CASSSTLGTRFIDF. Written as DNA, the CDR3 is TGTGCCAGCAGCTCCACGTTAGGGACTCGCTTTATTGACTTC.

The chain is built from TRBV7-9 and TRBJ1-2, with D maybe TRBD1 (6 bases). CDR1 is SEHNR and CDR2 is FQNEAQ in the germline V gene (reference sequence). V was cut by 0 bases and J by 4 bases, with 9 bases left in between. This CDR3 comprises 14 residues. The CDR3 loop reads CASSLAGQIYGYTF. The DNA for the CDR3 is TGTGCCAGCAGCTTAGCAGGACAGATCTATGGCTACACCTTC.

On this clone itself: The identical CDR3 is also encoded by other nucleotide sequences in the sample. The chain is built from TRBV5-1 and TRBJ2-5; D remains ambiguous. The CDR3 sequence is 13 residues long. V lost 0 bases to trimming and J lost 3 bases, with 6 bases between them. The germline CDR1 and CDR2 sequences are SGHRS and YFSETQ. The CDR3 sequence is CASSLAVEETQYF. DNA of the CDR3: TGCGCCAGCAGCTTGGCGGTGGAAGAGACCCAGTACTTC.

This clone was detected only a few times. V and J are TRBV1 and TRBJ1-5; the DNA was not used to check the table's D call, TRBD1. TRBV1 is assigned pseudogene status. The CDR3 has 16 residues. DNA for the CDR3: TGCACCAGCAGCCAAGATGGGCAGATTGGCAATCAGCCCCAGCATTTT. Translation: CTSSQDGQIGNQPQHF.

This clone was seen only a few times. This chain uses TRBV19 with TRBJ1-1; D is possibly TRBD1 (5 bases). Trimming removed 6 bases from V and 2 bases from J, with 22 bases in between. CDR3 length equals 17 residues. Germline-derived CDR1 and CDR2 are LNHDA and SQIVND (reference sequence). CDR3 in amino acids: CASSSVLGRGPNTEAFF. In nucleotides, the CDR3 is TGTGCCAGTAGCTCAGTACTCGGGAGGGGACCAAACACTGAAGCTTTCTTT.

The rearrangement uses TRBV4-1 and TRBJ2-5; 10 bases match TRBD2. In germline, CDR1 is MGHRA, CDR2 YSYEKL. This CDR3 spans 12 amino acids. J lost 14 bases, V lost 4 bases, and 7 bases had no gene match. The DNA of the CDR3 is TGCGCCAGCAGCCGCCCCGGGACTAGCGTCTACTTC. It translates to CASSRPGTSVYF.

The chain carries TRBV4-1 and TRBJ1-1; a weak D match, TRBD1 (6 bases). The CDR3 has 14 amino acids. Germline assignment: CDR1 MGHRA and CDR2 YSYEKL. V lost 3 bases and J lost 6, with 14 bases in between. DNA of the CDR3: TGCGCCAGCAGCCAGGTTGGGGGCAAGGCTGAAGCTTTCTTT. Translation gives CASSQVGGKAEAFF.

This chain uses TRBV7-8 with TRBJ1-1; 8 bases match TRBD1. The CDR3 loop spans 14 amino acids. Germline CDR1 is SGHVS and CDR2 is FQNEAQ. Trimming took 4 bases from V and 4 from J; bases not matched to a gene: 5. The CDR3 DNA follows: TGTGCCAGCAGCTCTACCAGGGGGCTCACTGAAGCTTTCTTT. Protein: CASSSTRGLTEAFF.

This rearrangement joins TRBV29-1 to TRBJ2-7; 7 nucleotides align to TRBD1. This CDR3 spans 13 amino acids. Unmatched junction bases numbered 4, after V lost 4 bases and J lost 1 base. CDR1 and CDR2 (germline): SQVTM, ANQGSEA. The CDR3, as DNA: TGCAGCGTTGGAGGGACAGCGTCCTACGAGCAGTACTTC. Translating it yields CSVGGTASYEQYF.

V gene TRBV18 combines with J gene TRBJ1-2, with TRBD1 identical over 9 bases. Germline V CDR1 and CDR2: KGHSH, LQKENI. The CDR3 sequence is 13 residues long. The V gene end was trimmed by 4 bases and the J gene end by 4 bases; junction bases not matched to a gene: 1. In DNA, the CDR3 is TGTGCCAGCTCACTGGGACAGGGCTATGGCTACACCTTC. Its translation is CASSLGQGYGYTF.

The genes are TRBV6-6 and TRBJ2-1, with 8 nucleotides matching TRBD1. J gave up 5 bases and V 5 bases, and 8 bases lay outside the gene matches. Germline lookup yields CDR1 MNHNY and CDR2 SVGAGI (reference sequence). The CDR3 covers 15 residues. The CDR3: CASSRRDRQHNEQFF. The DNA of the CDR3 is TGTGCCAGCAGTCGCCGGGACAGGCAACACAATGAGCAGTTCTTC.

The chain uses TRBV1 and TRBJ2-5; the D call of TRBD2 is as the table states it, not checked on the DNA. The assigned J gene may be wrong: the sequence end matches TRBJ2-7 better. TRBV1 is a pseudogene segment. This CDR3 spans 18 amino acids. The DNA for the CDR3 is TGCACCAGCAGCCAAGATCTTCAGGGCGGGAGGGTTAGGAACGAGCAGTACTTC. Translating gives CTSSQDLQGGRVRNEQYF.

CDR3 nucleotide sequence: TGTGCCAGCAGATTTCAGGGGAGGGAAGATACGCAGTATTTT. Its protein is CASRFQGREDTQYF. The V and J genes are TRBV6-5 and TRBJ2-3; D perhaps matches TRBD2 (7 bases). This CDR3 has 14 amino acids. Trimming pared 6 bases from V and 5 bases from J, leaving 15 bases between. Germline values: CDR1 MNHEY, CDR2 SVGAGI.

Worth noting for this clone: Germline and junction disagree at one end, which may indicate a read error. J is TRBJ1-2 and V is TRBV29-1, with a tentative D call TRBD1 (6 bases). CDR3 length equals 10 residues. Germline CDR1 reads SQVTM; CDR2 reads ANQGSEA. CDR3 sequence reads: CSVDTGGYPF. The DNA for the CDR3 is TGCAGCGTTGATACGGGGGGCTACCCCTTC.

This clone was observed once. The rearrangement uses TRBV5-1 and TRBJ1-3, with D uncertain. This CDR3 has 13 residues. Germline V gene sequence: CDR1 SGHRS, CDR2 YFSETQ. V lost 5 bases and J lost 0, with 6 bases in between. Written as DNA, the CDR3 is TGCGCCAGCAGGTCGAGCTCTGGAAACACCATATATTTT. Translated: CASRSSSGNTIYF. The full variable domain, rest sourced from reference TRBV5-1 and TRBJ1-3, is KAGVTQTPRYLIKTRGQQVTLSCSPISGHRSVSWYQQTPGQGLQFLFEYFSETQRNKGNFPGRFSGRQFSNSRSEMNVSTLELGDSALYLCASRSSSGNTIYFGEGSWLTVV.

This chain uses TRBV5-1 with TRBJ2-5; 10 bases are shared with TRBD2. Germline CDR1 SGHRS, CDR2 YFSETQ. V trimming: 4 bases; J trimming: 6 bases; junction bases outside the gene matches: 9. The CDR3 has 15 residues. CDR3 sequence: CASSHGLAEVKTQYF. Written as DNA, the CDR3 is TGCGCCAGCAGCCATGGACTAGCGGAGGTAAAGACCCAGTACTTC.

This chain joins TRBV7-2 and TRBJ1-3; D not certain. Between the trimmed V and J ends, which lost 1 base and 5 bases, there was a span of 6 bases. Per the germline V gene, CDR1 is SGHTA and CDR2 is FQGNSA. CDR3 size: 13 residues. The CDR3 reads CASSLDNRNTIYF. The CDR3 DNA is TGTGCCAGCAGCTTAGACAACCGAAACACCATATATTTT.

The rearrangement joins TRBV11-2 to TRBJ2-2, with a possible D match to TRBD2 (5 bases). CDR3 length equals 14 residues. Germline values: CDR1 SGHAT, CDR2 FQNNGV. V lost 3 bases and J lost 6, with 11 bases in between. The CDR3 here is CASSFLAWAGELFF. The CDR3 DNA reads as TGTGCCAGCAGCTTCCTAGCTTGGGCCGGGGAGCTGTTTTTT.

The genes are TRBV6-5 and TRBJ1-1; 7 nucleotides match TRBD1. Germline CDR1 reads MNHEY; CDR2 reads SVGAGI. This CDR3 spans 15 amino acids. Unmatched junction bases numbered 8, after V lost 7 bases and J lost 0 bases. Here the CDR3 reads CASTPTGYMNTEAFF. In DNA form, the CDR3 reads TGTGCCAGCACCCCGACAGGGTATATGAACACTGAAGCTTTCTTT.

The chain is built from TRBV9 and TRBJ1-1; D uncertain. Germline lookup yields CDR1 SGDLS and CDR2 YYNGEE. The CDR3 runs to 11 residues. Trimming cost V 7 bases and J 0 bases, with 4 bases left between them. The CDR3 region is CASGMNTEAFF. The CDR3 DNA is TGTGCCAGCGGCATGAACACTGAAGCTTTCTTT.

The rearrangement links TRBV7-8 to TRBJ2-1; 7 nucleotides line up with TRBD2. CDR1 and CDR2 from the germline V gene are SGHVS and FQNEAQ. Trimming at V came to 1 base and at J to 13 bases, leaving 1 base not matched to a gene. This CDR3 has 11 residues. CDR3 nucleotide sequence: TGTGCCAGCAGCTTAGGGACTAGTCAGTTCTTC. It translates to CASSLGTSQFF.

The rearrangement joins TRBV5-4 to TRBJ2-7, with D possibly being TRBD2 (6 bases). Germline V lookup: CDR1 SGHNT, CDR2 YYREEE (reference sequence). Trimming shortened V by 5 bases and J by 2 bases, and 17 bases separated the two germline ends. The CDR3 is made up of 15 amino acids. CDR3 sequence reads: CASSPKPTGAYEQYF. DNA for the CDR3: TGTGCCAGCAGTCCGAAACCGACGGGAGCCTACGAGCAGTACTTC.

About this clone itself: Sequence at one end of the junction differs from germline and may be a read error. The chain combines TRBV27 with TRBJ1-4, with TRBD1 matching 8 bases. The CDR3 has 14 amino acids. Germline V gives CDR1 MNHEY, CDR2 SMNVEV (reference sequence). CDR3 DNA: TGTGCCAGCAGTTTACAGGGGGCTAATGAAAAGCTGTTTTTT. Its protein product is CASSLQGANEKLFF.

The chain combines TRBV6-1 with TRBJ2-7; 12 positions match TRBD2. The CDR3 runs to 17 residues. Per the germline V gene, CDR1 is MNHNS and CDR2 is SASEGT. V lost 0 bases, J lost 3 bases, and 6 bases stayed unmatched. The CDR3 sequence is CASSEAKLAGGRYEQYF. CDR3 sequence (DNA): TGTGCCAGCAGTGAAGCGAAACTAGCGGGAGGCCGCTACGAGCAGTACTTC.

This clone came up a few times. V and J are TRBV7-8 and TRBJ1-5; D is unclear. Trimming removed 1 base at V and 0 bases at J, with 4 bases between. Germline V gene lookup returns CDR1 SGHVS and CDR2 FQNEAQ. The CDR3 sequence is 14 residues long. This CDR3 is CASSLGLSNQPQHF. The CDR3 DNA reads TGTGCCAGCAGCTTAGGTCTTAGCAATCAGCCCCAGCATTTT. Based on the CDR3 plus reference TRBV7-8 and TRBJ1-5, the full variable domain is GAGVSQSPRYKVAKRGQDVALRCDPISGHVSLFWYQQALGQGPEFLTYFQNEAQLDKSGLPSDRFFAERPEGSVSTLKIQRTQQEDSAVYLCASSLGLSNQPQHFGDGTRLSIL.

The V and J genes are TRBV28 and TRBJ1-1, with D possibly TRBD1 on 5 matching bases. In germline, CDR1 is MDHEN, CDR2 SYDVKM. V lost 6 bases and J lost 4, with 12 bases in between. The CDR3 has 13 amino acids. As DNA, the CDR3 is TGTGCCAGCAGCCTCAGGGAAGGCACTGAAGCTTTCTTT. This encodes CASSLREGTEAFF.